These T cell receptor beta chains were read from a single sample in a study of post-analysis software for immune sequencing data. Each CDR3 protein is one row after TCRdb ran MiXCR on the PCR reads. The data show 400,000 to 500,000 distinct CDR3 sequences, roughly 38% seen once. Sequencing used blood. The receptors were sampled from a girl aged 2 to 9 with multiple sclerosis. CDR3s include the opening cysteine and the closing phenylalanine or tryptophan. The D gene is left open where the match is weak. Expanded clones are given a class, and other clones once, few, many or no size at all.

D gene	V gene	clone size	CDR3 length	J gene	CDR3 protein	CDR3 DNA
TRBD1	TRBV20-1	.	17	TRBJ1-1	CSASDMYRGPLGTEAFF	TGCAGTGCTTCCGATATGTACAGGGGGCCTTTAGGCACTGAAGCTTTCTTT
TRBD2	TRBV10-3	.	13	TRBJ2-7	CATSEGLADEQYF	TGTGCCACCAGTGAGGGACTAGCGGACGAGCAGTACTTC
.	TRBV10-3	.	12	TRBJ2-7	CAIGAWDNEQYF	TGTGCCATCGGCGCCTGGGACAATGAGCAGTACTTC
TRBD1	TRBV6-5	.	16	TRBJ1-1	CASSHRDRQMNTEAFF	TGTGCCAGCAGCCATCGGGACAGGCAGATGAACACTGAAGCTTTCTTT
.	TRBV29-1	.	11	TRBJ2-5	CGVDVSETQYF	TGCGGCGTTGACGTTTCTGAGACCCAGTACTTC
.	TRBV28	few	13	TRBJ2-7	CASRDLVSWEQYF	TGTGCCAGCAGAGATCTGGTATCTTGGGAGCAGTACTTC
.	TRBV25-1	once	10	TRBJ2-7	CASNEYEQYF	TGTGCCAGCAACGAGTACGAGCAGTACTTC
.	TRBV29-1	.	14	TRBJ1-5	CSVERGHRGWPQHF	TGCAGCGTTGAGAGGGGACATAGGGGATGGCCCCAGCATTTT
TRBD1	TRBV6-6	.	17	TRBJ1-3	CASSYSNYPGQGDTIYF	TGTGCCAGCAGTTATTCGAACTACCCGGGACAGGGAGACACCATATATTTT
TRBD2	TRBV29-1	few	13	TRBJ2-7	CSVEGGRRYEQYF	TGCAGCGTTGAGGGCGGGAGAAGGTACGAGCAGTACTTC
TRBD2	TRBV7-2	.	15	TRBJ2-1	CASSTASGGADEQFF	TGTGCCAGCAGCACAGCTAGCGGGGGGGCCGATGAGCAGTTCTTC
TRBD2	TRBV7-2	.	20	TRBJ2-3	CASSLRPTYRASGSTDTQYF	TGTGCCAGCAGCTTAAGACCAACGTACCGGGCTAGCGGGAGCACAGATACGCAGTATTTT
.	TRBV7-3	.	17	TRBJ2-7	CASSLTGLANAYNEQYF	TGTGCCAGCAGCTTAACGGGTCTAGCGAACGCCTACAATGAGCAGTACTTC
TRBD2	TRBV29-1	few	14	TRBJ2-1	CSVAGLAGYNEQFF	TGCAGCGTAGCGGGACTAGCGGGATACAATGAGCAGTTCTTC
TRBD1	TRBV28	.	14	TRBJ1-2	CATHRGTVSYGYTF	TGTGCCACCCACCGCGGGACAGTGTCCTATGGCTACACCTTC
TRBD2	TRBV28	.	15	TRBJ2-1	CASSLALAGGREQFF	TGTGCCAGCAGTTTAGCGCTAGCGGGGGGGCGGGAGCAGTTCTTC
.	TRBV5-1	.	15	TRBJ2-2	CASSLDAVGTGELFF	TGCGCCAGCAGCTTGGATGCTGTGGGCACCGGGGAGCTGTTTTTT
TRBD1	TRBV10-3	few	12	TRBJ2-7	CASGTVGYEQYF	TGTGCATCGGGGACAGTTGGCTACGAGCAGTACTTC
.	TRBV2	.	12	TRBJ2-7	CASRRAGSEQYF	TGTGCCAGCAGGAGGGCAGGCTCCGAGCAGTACTTC
TRBD1	TRBV29-1	few	13	TRBJ1-5	CSVVDRGNQPQHF	TGCAGCGTAGTCGACAGGGGCAATCAGCCCCAGCATTTT
.	TRBV2	.	14	TRBJ2-6	CASSTSTGANVLTF	TGTGCCAGCAGTACTAGTACTGGGGCCAACGTCCTGACTTTC
.	TRBV5-6	few	16	TRBJ2-5	CASSLEWVGLLETQYF	TGTGCCAGCAGCTTGGAATGGGTTGGGTTATTGGAGACCCAGTACTTC
TRBD1	TRBV6-7	.	13	TRBJ1-5	CASSWGQAQPQHF	TGTGCCAGCAGCTGGGGACAGGCACAGCCCCAGCATTTT
TRBD1	TRBV4-2	.	18	TRBJ1-5	CASSQSGEPGQGGQPQHF	TGTGCCAGCAGCCAATCTGGGGAGCCGGGACAGGGGGGTCAGCCCCAGCATTTT
.	TRBV20-1	.	15	TRBJ2-7	CSTRDRTVIHYEQYF	TGCAGTACTAGAGATCGGACAGTAATCCACTACGAGCAGTACTTC
TRBD2	TRBV5-6	few	20	TRBJ2-3	CASSLTTSVVVWAATDTQYF	TGTGCCAGCAGCTTGACGACTAGCGTAGTGGTTTGGGCGGCCACAGATACGCAGTATTTT
TRBD1	TRBV7-2	.	15	TRBJ2-7	CASSMTGAATYEQYF	TGTGCCAGCAGCATGACAGGGGCGGCAACCTACGAGCAGTACTTC
TRBD1	TRBV18	.	13	TRBJ1-1	CASSSDRGTEAFF	TGTGCCAGCTCGTCGGACAGGGGGACTGAAGCTTTCTTT